This T cell receptor (beta chain) comes out of a study of shared clonotypes between healthy human individuals. Study-wide background: Each donor had three CD4 naive, three CD4 memory, two CD8 naive and one CD8 memory plate.

This clone was found a few times. This CDR3 has 12 amino acids. Trimming took off 4 bases at V and 5 bases at J, with 6 bases between the two ends. The germline V gene has CDR1 ENHRY and CDR2 SYGVKD. Here immunoSEQ multiplex PCR was the method, and the copy in TCRdb shows in-frame clones only, minus some. The table records approximately 640,000 clones, around 72% of them present only once. The specimen was memory CD4+ T cells sorted from blood. The sample's subset: CD45RA-negative fraction. This sequence was found in a woman between 25 and 40 years old in good health. The J gene is TRBJ1-5, the V gene TRBV10-3; a weak D match, TRBD1 (6 bases). The CDR3 DNA sequence: TGTGCCATCAGTGCAGGGGATCAGCCCCAGCATTTT. Amino acid sequence: CAISAGDQPQHF.